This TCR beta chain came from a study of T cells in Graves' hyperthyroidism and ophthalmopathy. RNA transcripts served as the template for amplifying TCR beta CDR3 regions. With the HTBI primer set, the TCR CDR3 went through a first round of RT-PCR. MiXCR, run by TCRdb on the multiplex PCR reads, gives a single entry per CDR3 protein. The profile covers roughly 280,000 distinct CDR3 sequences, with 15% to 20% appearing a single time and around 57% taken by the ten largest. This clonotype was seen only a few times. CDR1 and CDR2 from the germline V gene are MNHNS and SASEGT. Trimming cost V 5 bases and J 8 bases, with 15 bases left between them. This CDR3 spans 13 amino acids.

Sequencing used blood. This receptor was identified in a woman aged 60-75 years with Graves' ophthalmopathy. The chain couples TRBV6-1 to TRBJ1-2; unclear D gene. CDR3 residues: CASSPGSVFGYTF. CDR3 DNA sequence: TGTGCCAGCAGTCCGGGTTCTGTGTTCGGCTACACCTTC.